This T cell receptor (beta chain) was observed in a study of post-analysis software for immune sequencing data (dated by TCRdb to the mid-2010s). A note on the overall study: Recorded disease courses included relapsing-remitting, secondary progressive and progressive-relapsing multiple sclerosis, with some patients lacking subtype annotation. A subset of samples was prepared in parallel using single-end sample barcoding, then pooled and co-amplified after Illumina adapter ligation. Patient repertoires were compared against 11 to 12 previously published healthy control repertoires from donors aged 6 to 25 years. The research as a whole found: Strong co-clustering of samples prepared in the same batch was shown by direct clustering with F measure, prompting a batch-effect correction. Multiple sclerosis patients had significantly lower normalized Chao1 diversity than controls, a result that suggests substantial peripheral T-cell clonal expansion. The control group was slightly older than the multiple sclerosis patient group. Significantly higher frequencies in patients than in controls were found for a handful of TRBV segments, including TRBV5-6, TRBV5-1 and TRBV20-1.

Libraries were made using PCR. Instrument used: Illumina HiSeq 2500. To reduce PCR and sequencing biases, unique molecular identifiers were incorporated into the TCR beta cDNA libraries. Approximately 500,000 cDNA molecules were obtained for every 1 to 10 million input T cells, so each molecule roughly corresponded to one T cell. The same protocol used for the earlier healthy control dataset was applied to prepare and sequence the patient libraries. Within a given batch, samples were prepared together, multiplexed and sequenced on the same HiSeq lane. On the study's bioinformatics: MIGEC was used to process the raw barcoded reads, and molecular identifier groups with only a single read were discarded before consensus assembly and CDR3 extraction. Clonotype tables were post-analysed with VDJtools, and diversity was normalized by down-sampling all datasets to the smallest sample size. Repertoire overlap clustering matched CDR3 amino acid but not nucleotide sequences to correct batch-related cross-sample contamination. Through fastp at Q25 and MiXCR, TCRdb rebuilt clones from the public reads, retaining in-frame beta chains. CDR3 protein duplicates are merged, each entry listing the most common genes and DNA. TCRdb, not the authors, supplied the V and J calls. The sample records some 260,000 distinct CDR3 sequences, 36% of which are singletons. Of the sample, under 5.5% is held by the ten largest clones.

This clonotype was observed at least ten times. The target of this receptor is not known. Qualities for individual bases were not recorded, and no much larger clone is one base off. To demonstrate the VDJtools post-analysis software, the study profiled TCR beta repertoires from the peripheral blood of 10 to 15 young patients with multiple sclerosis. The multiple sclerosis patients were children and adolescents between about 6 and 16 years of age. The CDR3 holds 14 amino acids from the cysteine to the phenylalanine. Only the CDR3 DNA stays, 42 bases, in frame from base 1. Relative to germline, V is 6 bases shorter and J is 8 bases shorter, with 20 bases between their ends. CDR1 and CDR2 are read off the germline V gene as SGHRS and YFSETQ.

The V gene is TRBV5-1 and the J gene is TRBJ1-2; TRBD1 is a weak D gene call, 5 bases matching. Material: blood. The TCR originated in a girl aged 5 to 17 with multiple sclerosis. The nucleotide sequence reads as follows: TGCGCCAGCATCGACGGGGGGACCAATATCGGCTACACCTTC. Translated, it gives CASIDGGTNIGYTF.